A selection of T cell receptor beta chains follows, all from one sample in a study of blood T cell repertoires in COVID-19. Sequencing used immunoSEQ multiplex PCR; TCRdb keeps in-frame clones, though not all of them. The sample holds 140,000 to 150,000 clones; around 90% are singletons and the top ten take about 1.7%. Sequenced: peripheral blood. These receptors were taken from a man between 70 and 80 years old with acute or convalescent COVID-19. CDR3s include the opening cysteine and the closing phenylalanine or tryptophan. The D gene is left open where the match is weak. The size entry is marked missing in some rows and otherwise reads once, few, many or a size class.

abundance	v_gene	d_gene	j_gene	CDR3aa	CDR3nt
NA	TRBV5-1	NA	TRBJ2-3	CASLRDTATDTQYF	TGCGCCAGCCTGAGGGACACTGCCACAGATACGCAGTATTTT
NA	TRBV10-3	NA	TRBJ2-6	CAISEYGGSGANVLTF	TGTGCCATCAGTGAGTATGGGGGGTCTGGGGCCAACGTCCTGACTTTC
NA	TRBV7-9	TRBD1	TRBJ1-1	CASSLDRGRKDLNTEAFF	TGTGCCAGCAGCCTGGACAGGGGGAGAAAGGACCTGAACACTGAAGCTTTCTTT
NA	TRBV7-2	NA	TRBJ2-2	CASRPGHNTGELFF	TGTGCCAGCAGGCCGGGACATAACACCGGGGAGCTGTTTTTT
NA	TRBV5-4	TRBD1	TRBJ1-2	CASSLGTGLFSNYGYTF	TGTGCCAGCAGCTTGGGGACAGGGCTCTTTTCTAACTATGGCTACACCTTC
few	TRBV9	TRBD1	TRBJ1-2	CASSVDGGQGSGGYTF	TGTGCCAGCAGCGTAGACGGGGGACAGGGTAGCGGTGGCTACACCTTC
NA	TRBV7-2	NA	TRBJ1-2	CASSLFGNYGYTF	TGTGCCAGCAGCTTATTTGGCAACTATGGCTACACCTTC
NA	TRBV5-1	NA	TRBJ2-3	CASSLEADLGTDTQYF	TGCGCCAGCAGCTTGGAGGCAGACTTGGGCACAGATACGCAGTATTTT
NA	TRBV6-1	TRBD2	TRBJ2-3	CASSERGRGGTDTQYF	TGTGCCAGCAGTGAAAGAGGTCGGGGGGGCACAGATACGCAGTATTTT
NA	TRBV11-2	TRBD1	TRBJ2-2	CASSLARDRGSNTGELFF	TGTGCCAGCAGCTTAGCCCGGGACAGGGGTTCGAACACCGGGGAGCTGTTTTTT
NA	TRBV28	NA	TRBJ2-6	CASVRTSPPGANVLTF	TGTGCCAGCGTTAGGACAAGCCCACCTGGGGCCAACGTCCTGACTTTC
NA	TRBV10-2	NA	TRBJ1-2	CASSDDRGGYTF	TGCGCCAGCAGTGACGATAGGGGAGGCTACACCTTC
NA	TRBV27	TRBD1	TRBJ2-1	CASSKQGAGYNEQFF	TGTGCCAGCAGTAAACAGGGGGCTGGGTACAATGAGCAGTTCTTC
NA	TRBV28	TRBD2	TRBJ2-2	CASTGGGGQDTGELFF	TGTGCCAGCACCGGAGGCGGGGGGCAAGACACCGGGGAGCTGTTTTTT
NA	TRBV5-1	NA	TRBJ2-3	CASSLGGSTDTQYF	TGCGCCAGCAGCTTGGGAGGAAGCACAGATACGCAGTATTTT
NA	TRBV7-9	NA	TRBJ1-2	CASSPEYRERNYGYTF	TGTGCCAGCAGCCCAGAATACAGGGAGCGGAACTATGGCTACACCTTC
NA	TRBV5-4	TRBD2	TRBJ2-5	CASSVGLAGGQETQYF	TGTGCCAGCAGCGTGGGGCTAGCGGGAGGACAAGAGACCCAGTACTTC
NA	TRBV2	TRBD2	TRBJ2-1	CASLSGTSGGPSYNEQFF	TGTGCCAGTCTTTCCGGGACTAGCGGGGGTCCTTCCTACAATGAGCAGTTCTTC
once	TRBV11-1	NA	TRBJ1-5	CASARDGNQPQHF	TGTGCCTCCGCGCGGGACGGCAATCAGCCCCAGCATTTT
NA	TRBV10-3	TRBD1	TRBJ2-1	CAISEGTGGNEQFF	TGTGCCATCAGTGAGGGGACAGGGGGCAATGAGCAGTTCTTC
NA	TRBV18	TRBD1	TRBJ1-5	CASSRTGVVDQPQHF	TGTGCCAGCTCCCGGACAGGGGTGGTGGATCAGCCCCAGCATTTT
NA	TRBV27	NA	TRBJ1-1	CASSPRGISTEAFF	TGTGCCAGCAGCCCTCGAGGGATCAGCACTGAAGCTTTCTTT
NA	TRBV3-1/TRBV3-2	NA	TRBJ2-7	CASSQARGSSEQYF	TGTGCCAGCAGCCAAGCTAGAGGGTCGAGCGAGCAGTACTTC
NA	TRBV5-1	NA	TRBJ2-2	CASSPRSWGRGGELFF	TGCGCCAGCAGCCCCCGATCTTGGGGGCGCGGCGGGGAGCTGTTTTTT
few	TRBV10-3	TRBD2	TRBJ2-7	CAISETRGLAVSYEQYF	TGTGCCATCAGTGAGACCCGCGGACTAGCGGTCTCCTACGAGCAGTACTTC
few	TRBV4-1	NA	TRBJ2-7	CASSQEPTYEQYF	TGCGCCAGCAGCCAAGAACCTACCTACGAGCAGTACTTC
NA	TRBV19	TRBD1	TRBJ2-2	CASSRRTGETGELFF	TGTGCCAGTAGTCGACGGACAGGGGAAACCGGGGAGCTGTTTTTT
NA	TRBV6-4	NA	TRBJ1-1	CASSIDESNTEAFF	TGTGCCAGCAGTATAGATGAATCGAACACTGAAGCTTTCTTT
few	TRBV29-1	TRBD1	TRBJ2-1	CSAATGVNEQFF	TGCAGCGCCGCCACAGGGGTCAATGAGCAGTTCTTC
NA	TRBV2	TRBD1	TRBJ2-1	CASSGDRGYNEQFF	TGTGCCAGCAGTGGGGACAGGGGATACAATGAGCAGTTCTTC
once	TRBV6-1	TRBD1	TRBJ1-1	CATLPGQGRITLAFF	TGTGCCACCCTCCCGGGACAGGGGCGAATTACGTTGGCTTTCTTT
NA	TRBV28	NA	TRBJ1-3	CASTNGGGGSNTIYF	TGTGCCAGCACCAACGGGGGCGGGGGCTCAAACACCATATATTTT
NA	TRBV3-1/TRBV3-2	NA	TRBJ2-1	CASSPPAARRGEQFF	TGTGCCAGCAGCCCCCCCGCAGCAAGAAGGGGGGAGCAGTTCTTC
NA	TRBV7-2	NA	TRBJ2-3	CASSLGLVLTDTQYF	TGTGCCAGCAGCTTGGGACTCGTCCTCACAGATACGCAGTATTTT
NA	TRBV28	NA	TRBJ1-5	CASSLPNQPQHF	TGTGCCAGCAGTTTACCAAATCAGCCCCAGCATTTT
NA	TRBV10-2	NA	TRBJ1-5	CASSDRGHPYSNQPQHF	TGCGCCAGCAGTGACAGGGGTCACCCTTATAGCAATCAGCCCCAGCATTTT
NA	TRBV6-5	TRBD1	TRBJ1-2	CASSTRGRRDYGYTF	TGTGCCAGCAGTACCAGGGGGCGCCGTGACTATGGCTACACCTTC
NA	TRBV5-4	TRBD1	TRBJ2-7	CASSSPGQGQFYEQYF	TGTGCCAGCAGCTCTCCGGGACAGGGACAATTCTACGAGCAGTACTTC
NA	TRBV19	NA	TRBJ1-4	CASRSGRGYEKLFF	TGTGCCAGTAGATCGGGGAGGGGTTACGAAAAACTGTTTTTT
NA	TRBV10-3	NA	TRBJ2-5	CAISEFGQETQYF	TGTGCCATCAGTGAGTTCGGGCAAGAGACCCAGTACTTC
NA	TRBV6-5	TRBD2	TRBJ2-1	CASLAGARGDEQFF	TGTGCCAGCCTAGCGGGAGCCCGGGGGGATGAGCAGTTCTTC
NA	TRBV29-1	TRBD2	TRBJ2-3	CSAQGPSGGIITDTQYF	TGCAGCGCCCAGGGGCCTAGCGGGGGAATTATCACAGATACGCAGTATTTT
NA	TRBV29-1	TRBD1	TRBJ2-3	CSVRDRVTDTQYF	TGCAGCGTTCGGGACAGGGTCACAGATACGCAGTATTTT
NA	TRBV7-9	TRBD2	TRBJ2-1	CASSRAGGPGNEQFF	TGTGCCAGCAGCCGAGCGGGAGGCCCGGGCAATGAGCAGTTCTTC
NA	TRBV5-1	NA	TRBJ2-7	CASSFRYSTDEQYF	TGCGCCAGCAGCTTCAGGTACAGTACCGACGAGCAGTACTTC
NA	TRBV6-1	TRBD2	TRBJ2-2	CASSEDRLAGVLFF	TGTGCCAGCAGTGAAGATCGGCTAGCGGGAGTGCTGTTTTTT
NA	TRBV28	NA	TRBJ1-6	CASSFPDSGNSPLHF	TGTGCCAGCAGTTTTCCCGATTCAGGGAATTCACCCCTCCACTTT
NA	TRBV19	NA	TRBJ1-2	CASSTTGQGYGYTF	TGTGCCAGTAGTACCACCGGGCAGGGCTATGGCTACACCTTC
NA	TRBV2	TRBD1	TRBJ2-5	CASSGTGGQETQYF	TGTGCCAGCAGTGGGACAGGGGGACAAGAGACCCAGTACTTC
NA	TRBV6-2/TRBV6-3	TRBD1	TRBJ2-1	CASSSIDRGPYNEQFF	TGTGCCAGCAGTTCCATCGACAGGGGGCCTTACAATGAGCAGTTCTTC
NA	TRBV6-5	TRBD1	TRBJ1-2	CASRLDRGDYGYTF	TGTGCCAGCAGATTAGACAGGGGCGACTATGGCTACACCTTC
NA	TRBV10-3	NA	TRBJ1-2	CAISDGGVDDGYTF	TGTGCCATCAGTGACGGGGGGGTGGACGATGGCTACACCTTC
NA	TRBV2	TRBD1	TRBJ2-1	CASSEFRQGADEQFF	TGTGCCAGCAGTGAATTTAGGCAGGGGGCCGATGAGCAGTTCTTC
NA	TRBV6-5	NA	TRBJ1-2	CASSYSPGGLQAGYTF	TGTGCCAGCAGTTACTCTCCGGGAGGGCTCCAGGCTGGCTACACCTTC
NA	TRBV11-2	NA	TRBJ1-1	CASSFQGLNTEAFF	TGTGCCAGCAGCTTCCAGGGCTTGAACACTGAAGCTTTCTTT
NA	TRBV28	NA	TRBJ1-4	CASSPPNDRRHEKLFF	TGTGCCAGCAGTCCCCCAAATGACAGGCGTCATGAAAAACTGTTTTTT
NA	TRBV7-9	TRBD1	TRBJ1-3	CASSLATTPRQGSGNTIYF	TGTGCCAGCAGCTTAGCTACAACTCCGCGACAGGGATCCGGAAACACCATATATTTT